Below, one T cell receptor beta chain is given with its context. The antigen it recognizes is unknown. No clone much larger than this one lies a single base away; base qualities are absent. These data belong to a study of OX40 agonist ivuxolimab in advanced cancers. About the study as a whole: Ivuxolimab was a fully human IgG2 agonistic monoclonal antibody targeting the costimulatory receptor OX40 (CD134). Intravenous ivuxolimab was administered to patients every 2 weeks at six dose levels: 0.01, 0.1, 0.3, 1.5, 3 and 10 mg/kg. Among the 52 dose-escalation patients, about 20 had hepatocellular carcinoma, about 15 melanoma, 9 renal cell carcinoma and 9 head and neck cancer. A male proportion of 75% to 85% and a mean age of approximately 58 years, ranging from 23 to 79, were recorded for the dose-escalation cohort. Patients were allowed to have had prior anti-PD-1, anti-PD-L1 or anti-CTLA-4 therapy, and approximately 37% of the dose-escalation patients had been treated with checkpoint inhibitors. Three dose-escalation patients achieved partial responses, one with hepatocellular carcinoma and two with cutaneous melanoma. Peripheral TCRbeta sequencing aimed to test whether ivuxolimab altered TCR sequence diversity and caused clonal T-cell expansion. The monotherapy dose-escalation portion (N of about 49 patients) of the phase I ivuxolimab trial is reported in the paper.

The trial excluded patients who had a history of autoimmune disease or who were on systemic immunosuppression. Peripheral blood for TCR sequencing was drawn from every dose cohort at baseline, at cycle 4 day 1 and at cycle 7 day 1. Samples came from an open-label, multicenter, first-in-human phase I dose-escalation trial of ivuxolimab. Adults with locally advanced or metastatic melanoma, renal cell, hepatocellular, or head and neck squamous cell carcinoma were enrolled in the trial. Before TCR sequencing, CD4+ T cells and CD8+ T cells were sorted from peripheral blood as separate populations. For sequencing of the TCRbeta CDR3 region, genomic DNA was extracted from the sorted cells. The immunoSEQ Assay was used to sequence the TCRbeta CDR3 regions. The immuneACCESS repertoire file appears here via TCRdb, limited to in-frame rearrangements. These files lack a portion of the clones; in checked studies, under half of the deficit traces to unresolved V genes, and the cause of the others is not known. The sample table records about 80,000 clones; around 92% of these occur just once. The ten largest clones take up 6.5% to 9.5% of the sample.

The CDR3 numbers 16 residues from cysteine through phenylalanine. Only CDR3 DNA is held: 48 bases, read in frame from base 1. V lost 0 bases and J lost 7 bases, and the count of bases not matched to a germline gene is 7. From the germline V gene, CDR1 is LGHNA and CDR2 is YNFKEQ. General study outcomes and caveats: In the 0.1-3.0 mg/kg groups, partial responders had among the lowest normalized peripheral clonal expansion, particularly in CD8+ T cells. Low levels of normalized T-cell clonal expansion were also seen in some patients who did not respond. At doses of 0.1 to 3.0 mg/kg, clonal expansion of both CD4+ and CD8+ T cells in blood was seen between baseline and week 6. Antigen specificity was not determined for the clonally expanded peripheral T cells. After ivuxolimab, more expanded clones were found on average in CD8+ T cells than in CD4+ T cells.

The V and J genes are TRBV4-2 and TRBJ2-1, and 9 junctional nucleotides match TRBD2. Sample: CD4+ or CD8+ T cells sorted from blood, taken in a trial of the OX40 agonist ivuxolimab. The TCR comes from an adult with an advanced solid tumor such as melanoma, head and neck, liver or kidney cancer. For the CDR3, the sequence is CASSQESAGGQNEQFF. The sequence in DNA is TGTGCCAGCAGCCAAGAGTCGGCGGGGGGGCAAAATGAGCAGTTCTTC.